The present T cell receptor beta chain was sequenced within a study of response to subunit inactivated influenza vaccine. Study-wide points: Only a handful of new T cells, the authors suggested, are recruited with each seasonal influenza vaccination.

CDR1 DFQATT and CDR2 SNEGSKA come from the germline V gene (reference sequence). Trimming cost V 3 bases and J 5 bases, with 16 bases left between them. This CDR3 contains 14 residues. The table lists this clonotype with a few counts. What it binds is not known. TCRdb processed the RT-PCR reads anew with MiXCR; each CDR3 protein has one entry. Of roughly 500,000 distinct CDR3 sequences in the sample, less than 30% are singletons; the top ten hold 1.9%. The TCR sequence derives from a man in his forties or fifties who received an inactivated influenza vaccine. The J gene is TRBJ1-1, the V gene TRBV20-1, with D possibly matching TRBD1 (6 bases). The sample here was CD4+ T cells sorted from PBMCs, taken around 5 days after vaccination. CDR3: CSARVQGWWTEAFF. CDR3 nucleotide sequence: TGCAGTGCTAGGGTACAGGGATGGTGGACTGAAGCTTTCTTT.